This paragraph covers one T cell receptor beta chain sequence. One end of the junction is discordant with germline, which a read error may explain. One entry per CDR3 protein results from TCRdb running MiXCR on the RACE reads. Of about 52,000 distinct CDR3 sequences listed, about 9.6% are singletons. This entry belongs to a study of human T cells and chemical hapten exposure. Across the study: Sensitization used 2% DPC on 2 cm by 2 cm upper inner arm skin. The study enrolled mostly female patients with alopecia areata, totalis or universalis.

The time point here: pre-sensitization, week 0. Treatment defined: therapeutic diphenylcyclopropenone sensitization with weekly scalp DPC. RNA extraction used unfractionated whole blood as the source of total RNA. CDR1 and CDR2 (germline): LGHNA, YNFKEQ. The CDR3 is made up of 15 amino acids. The material was whole blood, obtained in connection with sensitization to the hapten diphenylcyclopropenone (DPC). The genes are TRBV4-2 and TRBJ2-3, with 10 nucleotides matching TRBD2. This receptor was obtained from a woman younger than 45 with alopecia areata. Some clones in this sample may be carry-over from other donors' samples. CDR3 residues: CASSLILAGTDTQNF. CDR3 bases: TGTGCCAGCAGCCTGATACTAGCGGGGACGGATACGCAGAATTTT.